The 20 T cell receptor beta chains below come from one sample, sequenced in a study of glioma-infiltrating T cells after dendritic cell vaccination. Some clones are missing from TCRdb's copy, which holds only in-frame ones; the method was immunoSEQ multiplex PCR. The sample contains fewer than 85,000 clones, approximately 90% of which appear only once. Sequenced here: blood, sampled before dendritic cell vaccination. The source of these receptors is a human donor with glioblastoma.

The chain employs TRBV7-2 and TRBJ2-1, with 10 bases that match TRBD2. The V segment lost 2 bases and the J segment 10 bases; nucleotides outside the gene matches: 8. The length of the CDR3 is 15 residues. Germline loops: CDR1 SGHTA, CDR2 FQGNSA. This CDR3 is CASSLTAGGGGEQFF. CDR3 nucleotides: TGTGCCAGCAGCTTAACAGCGGGAGGGGGAGGGGAGCAGTTCTTC.

V gene TRBV19 combines with J gene TRBJ2-1; 11 bases fit TRBD2. There are 16 residues in the CDR3. The V gene end was trimmed by 4 bases and the J gene end by 6 bases; junction bases not matched to a gene: 8. Germline CDR1 LNHDA, CDR2 SQIVND (reference sequence). The CDR3 DNA is TGTGCCAGTAGTAGGGATAGCGGGGGGGCGTCCAATGAGCAGTTCTTC. Translating it yields CASSRDSGGASNEQFF.

This chain joins TRBV9 and TRBJ1-4; D is possibly TRBD1 (5 bases). The CDR3 contains 14 residues. Germline V CDR1 and CDR2: SGDLS, YYNGEE. Between the trimmed V and J ends, which lost 3 bases and 8 bases, there was a span of 14 bases. CDR3: CASSATVNGEKLFF. The CDR3, as DNA: TGTGCCAGCAGCGCGACAGTGAACGGGGAAAAACTGTTTTTT.

The CDR3 region is CASSFNTQGTEAFF. DNA for the CDR3: TGCGCCAGCAGCTTTAACACACAGGGAACTGAAGCTTTCTTT. The chain recombines TRBV5-1 with TRBJ1-1; D is possibly TRBD1 (6 bases). The CDR3 has 14 amino acids. Germline lookup yields CDR1 SGHRS and CDR2 YFSETQ. Deletions cut 2 bases from V and 5 bases from J, with 13 bases between. Variable domain in full (rest from reference TRBV5-1 and TRBJ1-1): KAGVTQTPRYLIKTRGQQVTLSCSPISGHRSVSWYQQTPGQGLQFLFEYFSETQRNKGNFPGRFSGRQFSNSRSEMNVSTLELGDSALYLCASSFNTQGTEAFFGQGTRLTVV.

The count of this clone is one. The chain has TRBV19 and TRBJ1-2; possibly TRBD1 for D (6 bases). This CDR3 contains 13 residues. The germline gives CDR1 LNHDA, CDR2 SQIVND (reference sequence). V was clipped by 4 bases and J by 4 bases, with 10 bases between them. This CDR3 is CASSRTVGYGYTF. As DNA, the CDR3 is TGTGCCAGTAGTAGGACAGTCGGCTATGGCTACACCTTC.

In its sample, this clone was seen once. CDR3 in amino acids: CASRPGTDNQPQHF. CDR3 coding DNA: TGTGCCAGCAGGCCCGGGACAGATAATCAGCCCCAGCATTTT. The chain joins TRBV6-5 to TRBJ1-5, with 7 nucleotides matching TRBD1. This CDR3 is 14 amino acids long. After removal of 6 bases from V and 4 bases from J, the junction contained 6 bases not matched to a gene. Germline V lookup: CDR1 MNHEY, CDR2 SVGAGI.

This clone was seen a handful of times. The CDR3 region has the DNA TGTGCCAGCAGCTCAAACAGCGGTGGGAACACTGAAGCTTTCTTT. As protein: CASSSNSGGNTEAFF. The J gene is TRBJ1-1, the V gene TRBV7-2, with D unresolved. Looked up from germline, CDR1 is SGHTA and CDR2 is FQGNSA. Deletions cut 4 bases from V and 1 base from J, with 13 bases between. The length of the CDR3 is 15 residues.

The rearrangement joins TRBV15 to TRBJ1-4; weak D call: TRBD1 (6 bases). This CDR3 region has 14 residues. With 3 bases removed from V and 5 bases from J, the gap between germline ends came to 10 bases. CDR1 is LNHNV and CDR2 is YYDKDF in the germline V gene (reference sequence). CDR3 loop: CATSRDRGNEKLFF. As DNA, the CDR3 is TGTGCCACCAGCAGGGACAGAGGAAATGAAAAACTGTTTTTT.

This rearrangement joins TRBV5-4 to TRBJ1-2, with D perhaps matching TRBD1 (6 bases). The germline V gene encodes CDR1 SGHNT and CDR2 YYREEE (reference sequence). The CDR3 is 13 residues long. The germline V and J ends were trimmed by 5 bases and 5 bases, with 13 bases remaining between them. This CDR3 is CASRLLGGYGYTF. For the CDR3, the DNA is TGTGCCAGCAGATTGCTAGGGGGATATGGCTACACCTTC.

This sequence joins TRBV5-6 and TRBJ1-1; 9 nucleotides line up with TRBD1. CDR1 is SGHDT, CDR2 YYEEEE, per germline. The CDR3 extends over 14 amino acids. The ends lost 3 bases at V and 5 bases at J; junction bases unmatched: 5. CDR3 loop: CASSSGTGLTEAFF. Here the CDR3 DNA reads TGTGCCAGCAGCTCCGGGACAGGGTTGACTGAAGCTTTCTTT.

The chain recombines TRBV11-3 with TRBJ2-7; 9 bases match TRBD1. This CDR3 comprises 15 residues. In germline, CDR1 is SGHNT, CDR2 YENEEA. The ends lost 5 bases at V and 2 bases at J; junction bases unmatched: 7. CDR3 protein: CASSPVRDRAYEQYF. Here the CDR3 DNA reads TGTGCCAGCAGCCCTGTTCGGGACAGGGCCTACGAGCAGTACTTC. Full variable domain (remainder filled in from reference TRBV11-3 and TRBJ2-7): EAGVVQSPRYKIIEKKQPVAFWCNPISGHNTLYWYLQNLGQGPELLIRYENEEAVDDSQLPKDRFSAERLKGVDSTLKIQPAELGDSAVYLCASSPVRDRAYEQYFGPGTRLTVT.

The table lists this clone with a count of one. This chain uses TRBV27 with TRBJ2-7, with TRBD1 matching 9 bases. The CDR3 totals 16 residues. CDR1 and CDR2 from the germline V gene are MNHEY and SMNVEV (reference sequence). The trim removed 5 bases at V and 1 base at J, leaving 9 bases unmatched. The chain's CDR3 is CASSPPPGTGSYEQYF. The CDR3, as DNA: TGTGCCAGCAGTCCCCCCCCCGGGACAGGGTCCTACGAGCAGTACTTC.

CDR3 in DNA: TGTGCCAGCAGAGCACGGACTAGCGGAACCGAGGAGCAGTACTTC. Translating it yields CASRARTSGTEEQYF. V and J are TRBV5-4 and TRBJ2-7; the match to TRBD2 covers 10 bases. Germline assignment: CDR1 SGHNT and CDR2 YYREEE (reference sequence). With 5 bases clipped from V and 7 bases from J, the junction kept 12 bases outside the gene matches. The CDR3 is made up of 15 amino acids.

This clone occurred once. This CDR3 reads CASSRTSGGHTGELFF. As DNA, the CDR3 is TGTGCCAGCAGCCGGACTAGCGGGGGGCACACCGGGGAGCTGTTTTTT. V usage is TRBV7-3 and J usage is TRBJ2-2; 14 nucleotides match TRBD2. The CDR3 runs 16 residues. After removal of 5 bases from V and 3 bases from J, the junction contained 2 bases not matched to a gene. Germline loops: CDR1 SGHTA, CDR2 FQGTGA. The variable domain in full, with the rest retrieved from reference TRBV7-3 and TRBJ2-2, is GAGVSQTPSNKVTEKGKYVELRCDPISGHTALYWYRQSLGQGPEFLIYFQGTGAADDSGLPNDRFFAVRPEGSVSTLKIQRTERGDSAVYLCASSRTSGGHTGELFFGEGSRLTVL.

This clone was detected only a few times. Additional DNA sequences in this sample encode the identical CDR3. The rearrangement uses TRBV4-1 and TRBJ2-5; 11 bases are a match to TRBD2. The CDR3 runs to 15 residues. From germline, CDR1 is MGHRA and CDR2 YSYEKL. V gave up 2 bases and J gave up 3 bases; unmatched junction bases: 2. The CDR3 is CASSQISGGEETQYF. Written as DNA, the CDR3 is TGCGCCAGCAGCCAAATTAGCGGGGGGGAAGAGACCCAGTACTTC.

The genes are TRBV7-8 and TRBJ1-1; D remains unclear. The CDR3 consists of 15 residues. V was clipped by 1 base and J by 0 bases, with 9 bases between them. Germline lookup yields CDR1 SGHVS and CDR2 FQNEAQ. The CDR3 coding sequence is TGTGCCAGCAGCTTAGATGAACAGTTGAACACTGAAGCTTTCTTT. Its translation: CASSLDEQLNTEAFF.

This chain links TRBV2 with TRBJ2-7; 12 nucleotides align to TRBD1. J lost 6 bases, V lost 1 base, and 7 bases had no gene match. Germline V gives CDR1 SNHLY, CDR2 FYNNEI. The CDR3 totals 16 residues. CDR3 DNA sequence: TGTGCCAGCAGTGAAGTCTCGGGACAGGGGGCAAGCGAGCAGTACTTC. It is translated as CASSEVSGQGASEQYF.

The rearrangement links TRBV30 to TRBJ2-3; TRBD2 aligns across 7 bases. J lost 1 base, V lost 0 bases, and 4 bases had no gene match. The CDR3 is made up of 15 amino acids. Germline V CDR1 and CDR2: GTSNPN, SVGIG (reference sequence). CDR3 DNA: TGTGCCTGGAGTGTATATCGGGGGGGCACAGATACGCAGTATTTT. Encoded protein: CAWSVYRGGTDTQYF.

The chain employs TRBV2 and TRBJ2-5, with D possibly being TRBD1 (5 bases). This CDR3 contains 14 residues. Germline V gene lookup returns CDR1 SNHLY and CDR2 FYNNEI. Between the trimmed V and J ends, which lost 6 bases and 0 bases, there was a span of 11 bases. CDR3 region: CASSDGRDQETQYF. The CDR3 nucleotides read TGTGCCAGCAGCGACGGCAGGGACCAAGAGACCCAGTACTTC.

This chain joins TRBV12-5 and TRBJ2-5; the match to TRBD1 covers 11 bases. The CDR3 spans 15 residues. Germline CDR1 and CDR2: LGHNT and FRNRAP. V was clipped by 0 bases and J by 7 bases; unmatched bases: 4. CDR3 sequence reads: CASGLVPGQGGTQYF. Written as DNA, the CDR3 is TGTGCTAGTGGTTTGGTTCCGGGACAGGGGGGGACCCAGTACTTC.